These 14 T cell receptor beta chains were sequenced from one sample in a study of breast tumors, draining lymph nodes, adjacent tissues. TCRdb reprocessed the multiplex PCR reads via MiXCR and lists one record per CDR3 protein. The table shows some 170,000 distinct CDR3 sequences, with 30% to 35% occurring only once. The lymph nodes were axillary draining lymph nodes from breast cancer patients. Input material: axillary lymph node tissue. The receptors here all came from a female donor with breast cancer. Some clones in this sample may be carry-over from other donors' samples.

The table lists this clonotype with many counts. The CDR3 here is CASSLRTSGLETQYF. CDR3 coding DNA: TGTGCCAGCAGCTTAAGGACTAGCGGGTTAGAGACCCAGTACTTC. The chain couples TRBV9 to TRBJ2-5, with 11 bases matching TRBD2. This CDR3 has 15 amino acids. In germline, CDR1 is SGDLS, CDR2 YYNGEE. The trim removed 4 bases at V and 4 bases at J, leaving 6 bases unmatched.

At least ten counts were recorded for this clonotype. The CDR3 bases are TGCGCCAGCACCCCTGGCGGGGGGGTTAGCACAGATACGCAGTATTTT. Its translation is CASTPGGGVSTDTQYF. The genes are TRBV5-1 and TRBJ2-3; 9 bases align to TRBD2. Germline CDR1 reads SGHRS; CDR2 reads YFSETQ. This CDR3 is 16 amino acids long. V trimming: 6 bases; J trimming: 0 bases; junction bases outside the gene matches: 8.

Comments on this clonotype: A read error may account for a junction end that differs from germline. The V call is TRBV7-9, the J call TRBJ2-2, with 13 bases that match TRBD2. The CDR3 spans 17 residues. CDR1 is SEHNR and CDR2 is FQNEAQ in the germline V gene (reference sequence). The CDR3 DNA reads as TGTGCCAGCAGCCCCCGACTAGCGGGGGGCGTTATCGGGCAGCTGTTTTTT. This translates into CASSPRLAGGVIGQLFF.

This clonotype was counted many times. The chain combines TRBV20-1 with TRBJ1-1, with a tentative D call TRBD1 (5 bases). Germline assignment: CDR1 DFQATT and CDR2 SNEGSKA (reference sequence). This CDR3 contains 14 residues. Trimming pared 1 base from V and 5 bases from J, leaving 14 bases between. The CDR3 bases are TGCAGTGCTAGAGTGCCGGGACCGACGACTGAAGCTTTCTTT. Encoded protein: CSARVPGPTTEAFF.

The V call is TRBV6-6, the J call TRBJ2-2; D is possibly TRBD1 or TRBD2 (6 bases each). The CDR3 covers 17 residues. CDR1 and CDR2 (germline): MNHNY, SVGAGI (reference sequence). Trimming removed 5 bases from V and 5 bases from J, with 21 bases in between. The CDR3 loop is CASSALAGSRGTGELFF. The CDR3, as DNA: TGTGCCAGCAGTGCCCTGGCGGGAAGTAGGGGGACCGGGGAGCTGTTTTTT.

This clonotype was seen repeatedly, ten times or more. The chain carries TRBV15 and TRBJ2-1; TRBD2 matches at 10 bases. This CDR3 has 13 residues. Germline lookup yields CDR1 LNHNV and CDR2 YYDKDF (reference sequence). Germline trimming cut 6 bases from V and 8 bases from J; bases unmatched to any gene: 4. This chain's CDR3 is CATRLAGFDEQFF. The CDR3 DNA is TGTGCCACCAGACTAGCGGGGTTCGATGAGCAGTTCTTC.

The rearrangement links TRBV7-9 to TRBJ1-6, with 9 nucleotides matching TRBD1. The length of the CDR3 is 16 residues. V was clipped by 6 bases and J by 6 bases; unmatched bases: 9. The germline V gene has CDR1 SEHNR and CDR2 FQNEAQ (reference sequence). This chain's CDR3 is CASRKGTGRGNSPLHF. Here the CDR3 DNA reads TGTGCCAGCAGAAAGGGGACAGGGAGGGGTAATTCACCCCTCCACTTT.

The chain uses TRBV28 and TRBJ2-2, with 9 bases fitting TRBD1. The CDR3 loop spans 17 amino acids. Germline CDR1 MDHEN, CDR2 SYDVKM. V lost 6 bases and J lost 8; bases outside the gene matches: 16. The CDR3: CASRTGTGLSFSGELFF. CDR3 nucleotides: TGTGCCAGCAGGACCGGGACAGGGTTATCTTTTTCGGGGGAGCTGTTTTTT.

In this sample, this clonotype turned up many times. The chain is built from TRBV6-4 and TRBJ2-7, with 8 bases that match TRBD1. This CDR3 is built from 15 residues. Trimming removed 0 bases from V and 6 bases from J; junction bases left unmatched: 7. Germline V gives CDR1 MRHNA, CDR2 SNTAGT. The CDR3 is CASSDSQGATFEQYF. In nucleotides, the CDR3 is TGTGCCAGCAGTGACTCGCAGGGGGCGACTTTCGAGCAGTACTTC.

In regard to this clonotype: The conserved phenylalanine or tryptophan normally closing the CDR3 is absent here, so this likely arose from a read error. Because the CDR3's place on the DNA is in doubt, the DNA is left out and the CDR3 is given as listed by TCRdb. The genes are TRBV7-6 and TRBJ2-7. Germline CDR1 and CDR2: SGHVS and FNYEAQ. Counting both end residues, the CDR3 totals 15 amino acids. The CDR3 reads CASSPHPREPDEQHL.

This clonotype was counted many times. This chain connects TRBV11-2 to TRBJ2-7; D is possibly TRBD2 (6 bases). V was shortened by 3 bases and J by 2 bases, with 11 bases between the two germline ends. CDR3 length equals 14 residues. Germline-derived CDR1 and CDR2 are SGHAT and FQNNGV. This CDR3 reads CASSFRAGTYEQYF. The CDR3 DNA sequence: TGTGCCAGCAGCTTCAGGGCGGGGACCTACGAGCAGTACTTC. The full variable domain, completed using reference TRBV11-2 and TRBJ2-7, is EAGVAQSPRYKIIEKRQSVAFWCNPISGHATLYWYQQILGQGPKLLIQFQNNGVVDDSQLPKDRFSAERLKGVDSTLKIQPAKLEDSAVYLCASSFRAGTYEQYFGPGTRLTVT.

This clonotype was counted at least ten times. This sequence joins TRBV10-1 and TRBJ1-3; no reliable D call. Per germline, CDR1 WNHNN and CDR2 SYGVQD (reference sequence). V lost 4 bases to trimming and J lost 4 bases, with 8 bases between them. This CDR3 region has 13 residues. CDR3 region: CASSAARGNTIYF. DNA of the CDR3: TGCGCCAGCAGTGCGGCAAGGGGAAACACCATATATTTT.

This clonotype was counted at least ten times. The chain combines TRBV20-1 with TRBJ1-5; a possible D gene is TRBD1 (5 bases). Germline V gene sequence: CDR1 DFQATT, CDR2 SNEGSKA (reference sequence). The CDR3 extends over 14 amino acids. The V end was cut by 2 bases, the J end by 7 bases, with 15 bases between. This CDR3 is CSARTGSGRQPQHF. The CDR3 coding sequence is TGCAGTGCTAGAACGGGCTCGGGACGACAGCCCCAGCATTTT.

V is TRBV6-1 and J is TRBJ1-4; 11 bases are shared with TRBD1. The CDR3 has 18 residues. J lost 0 bases, V lost 5 bases, and 8 bases had no gene match. Looked up from germline, CDR1 is MNHNS and CDR2 is SASEGT. CDR3 DNA: TGTGCCAGCAGTCCCCGCCGGGGACAGGGGGCAACTAATGAAAAACTGTTTTTT. It yields the protein CASSPRRGQGATNEKLFF.